The source of this T cell receptor beta chain is a study of chemoradiotherapy in HPV16-positive cancers. Study-level findings and limits: Functional assays defining HPV-specific T cells used only a couple of HPV16-positive patients. Better recurrence-free survival went with HPV-responsive T-cell expansion in HPV16-positive patients. During treatment, candidate HPV-specific clones and E7-related motifs expanded in tumor.

Regarding this clone: Its antigen is not identified.

Sequencing used immunoSEQ multiplex PCR; TCRdb keeps in-frame clones, though not all of them. The sample has approximately 15,000 clones; more than 60% are singletons. The germline V gene has CDR1 LNHDA and CDR2 SQIVND (reference sequence). The V segment lost 5 bases and the J segment 3 bases; nucleotides outside the gene matches: 5. This CDR3 has 14 amino acids. Repeated repertoire sampling spanned the course of chemoradiotherapy. The J gene is TRBJ2-7, the V gene TRBV19; 9 positions agree with TRBD1. The TCR originated in a human donor with HPV-associated anogenital cancer. Sample collection was performed from a patient who underwent chemoradiotherapy. This CDR3 is CASSDRGSFYEQYF. Written as DNA, the CDR3 is TGTGCCAGTAGTGACAGGGGGTCTTTCTACGAGCAGTACTTC.